This T cell receptor beta chain was recovered during a study of blood T cell repertoires in COVID-19. Turning to the study itself: Researchers got acute and convalescent COVID-19 samples from the United States, Italy and Spain.

V lost 2 bases, J lost 4 bases, and 17 bases lay in between. This CDR3 comprises 16 residues. CDR1 and CDR2 (germline): GTSNPN, SVGIG (reference sequence). This clone was detected many times. The method was immunoSEQ multiplex PCR; TCRdb's version includes in-frame clones alone and lacks a portion of them. This sample has under 200,000 clones; approximately 80% occur once, and the top ten carry approximately 9.9%. Sequencing was carried out using PBMCs or T cells enriched from blood (not recorded which). The chain couples TRBV30 to TRBJ1-4; D unresolved. The TCR sequence derives from a man aged 50 or older who had recovered from COVID-19. The CDR3 bases are TGTGCCTGGAGTACCCTCCGCGCGGAACGTAATGAAAAACTGTTTTTT. Translated: CAWSTLRAERNEKLFF.